This entry features one TCR beta chain sequence. Some clones are missing from TCRdb's copy, which holds only in-frame ones; the method was immunoSEQ multiplex PCR. The sample has 250,000 to 300,000 clones, approximately 88% seen once. These data originate in a study of blood T cell repertoires in COVID-19. Study information: PBMCs, B-cell-depleted T cells, or T cells were the source of the cDNA or gDNA that made up the material.

V lost 1 base to trimming and J lost 7 bases, with 8 bases between them. The CDR3 is made up of 13 amino acids. CDR1 is MNHEY and CDR2 is SVGAGI in the germline V gene. This sequence was found in a woman in her 70s with COVID-19, enrolled during active disease. Sequencing input: peripheral blood. The rearrangement links TRBV6-5 to TRBJ2-1; D is perhaps TRBD2 (6 bases). The CDR3 reads CASSYWSGNEQFF. DNA of the CDR3: TGTGCCAGCAGTTACTGGAGCGGGAATGAGCAGTTCTTC.